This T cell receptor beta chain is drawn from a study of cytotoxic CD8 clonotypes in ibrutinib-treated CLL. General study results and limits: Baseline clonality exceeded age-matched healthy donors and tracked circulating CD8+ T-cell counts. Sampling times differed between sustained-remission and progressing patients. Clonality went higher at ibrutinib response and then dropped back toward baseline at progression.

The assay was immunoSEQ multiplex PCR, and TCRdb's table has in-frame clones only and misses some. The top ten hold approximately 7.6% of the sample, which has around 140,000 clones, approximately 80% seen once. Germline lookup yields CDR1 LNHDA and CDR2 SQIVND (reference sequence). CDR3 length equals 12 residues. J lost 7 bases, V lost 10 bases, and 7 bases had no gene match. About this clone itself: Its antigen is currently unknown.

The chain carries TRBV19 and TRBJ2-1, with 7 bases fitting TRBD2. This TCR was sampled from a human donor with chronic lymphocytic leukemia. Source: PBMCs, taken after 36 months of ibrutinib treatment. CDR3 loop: CATGTNRNEQFF. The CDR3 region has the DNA TGTGCCACCGGGACTAATCGAAATGAGCAGTTCTTC.